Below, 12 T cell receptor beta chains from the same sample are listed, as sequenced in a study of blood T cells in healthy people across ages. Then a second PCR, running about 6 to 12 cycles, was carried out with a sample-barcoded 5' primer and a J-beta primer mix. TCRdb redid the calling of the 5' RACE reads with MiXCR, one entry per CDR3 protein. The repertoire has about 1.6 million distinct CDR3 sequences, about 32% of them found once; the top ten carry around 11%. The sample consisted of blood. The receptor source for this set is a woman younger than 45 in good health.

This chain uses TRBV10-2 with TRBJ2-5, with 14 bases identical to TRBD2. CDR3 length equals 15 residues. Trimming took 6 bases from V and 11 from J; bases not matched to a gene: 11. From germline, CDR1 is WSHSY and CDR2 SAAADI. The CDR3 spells CASRRGLAGDGEQYF. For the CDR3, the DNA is TGCGCCAGCAGGAGGGGACTAGCGGGAGATGGGGAGCAGTACTTC.

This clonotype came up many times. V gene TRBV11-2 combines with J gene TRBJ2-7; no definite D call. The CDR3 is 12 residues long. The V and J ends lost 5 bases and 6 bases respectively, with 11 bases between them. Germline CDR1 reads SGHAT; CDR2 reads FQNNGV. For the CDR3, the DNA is TGTGCCAGCAGCCGTCGAAACGGCGAGCAGTACTTC. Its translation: CASSRRNGEQYF.

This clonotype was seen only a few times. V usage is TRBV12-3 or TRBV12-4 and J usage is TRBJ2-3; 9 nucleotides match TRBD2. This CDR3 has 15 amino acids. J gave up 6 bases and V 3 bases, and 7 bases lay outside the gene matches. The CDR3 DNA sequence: TGTGCCAGCAGTTTGGGCGGGGGGGCCGTGGATACGCAGTATTTT. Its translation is CASSLGGGAVDTQYF.

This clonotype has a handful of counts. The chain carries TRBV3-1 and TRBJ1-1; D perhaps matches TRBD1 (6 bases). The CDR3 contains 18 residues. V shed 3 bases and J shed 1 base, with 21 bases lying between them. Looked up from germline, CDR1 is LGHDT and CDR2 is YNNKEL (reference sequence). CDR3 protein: CASSQGSGTRKPNTEAFF. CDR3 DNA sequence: TGTGCCAGCAGCCAGGGGTCCGGGACACGGAAACCGAACACTGAAGCTTTCTTT.

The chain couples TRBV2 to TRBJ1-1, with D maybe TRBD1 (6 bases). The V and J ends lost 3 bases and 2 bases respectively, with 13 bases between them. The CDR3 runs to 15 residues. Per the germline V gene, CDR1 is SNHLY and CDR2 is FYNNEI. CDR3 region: CASSDRQVTNTEAFF. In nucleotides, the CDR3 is TGTGCCAGCAGTGATCGACAGGTAACTAACACTGAAGCTTTCTTT.

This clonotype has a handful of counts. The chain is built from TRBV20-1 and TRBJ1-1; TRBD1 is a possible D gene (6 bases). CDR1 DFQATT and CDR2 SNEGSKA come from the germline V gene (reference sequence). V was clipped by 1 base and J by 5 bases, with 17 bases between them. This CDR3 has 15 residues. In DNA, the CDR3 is TGCAGTGCTAGAGGCAAGGGGGGCGCTCGGACTGAAGCTTTCTTT. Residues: CSARGKGGARTEAFF.

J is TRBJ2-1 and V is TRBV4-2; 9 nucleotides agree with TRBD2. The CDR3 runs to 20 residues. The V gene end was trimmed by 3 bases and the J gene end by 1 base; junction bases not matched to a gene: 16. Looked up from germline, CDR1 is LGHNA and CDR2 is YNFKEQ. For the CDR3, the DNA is TGTGCCAGCAGCCAGGGGCTCGGGCGGGGGGGCCCGGTGTCCTACAATGAGCAGTTCTTC. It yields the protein CASSQGLGRGGPVSYNEQFF.

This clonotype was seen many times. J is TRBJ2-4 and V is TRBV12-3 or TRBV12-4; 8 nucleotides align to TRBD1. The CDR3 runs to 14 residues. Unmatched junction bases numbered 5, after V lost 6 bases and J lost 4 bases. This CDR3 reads CASSPGGAKNIQYF. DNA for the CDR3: TGTGCCAGCAGCCCAGGGGGCGCAAAAAACATTCAGTACTTC.

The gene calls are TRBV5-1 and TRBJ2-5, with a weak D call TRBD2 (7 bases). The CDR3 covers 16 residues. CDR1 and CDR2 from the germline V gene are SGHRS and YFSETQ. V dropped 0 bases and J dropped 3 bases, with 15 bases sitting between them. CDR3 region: CASSLGGGGGKETQYF. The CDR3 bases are TGCGCCAGCAGCTTGGGCGGCGGGGGCGGAAAAGAGACCCAGTACTTC.

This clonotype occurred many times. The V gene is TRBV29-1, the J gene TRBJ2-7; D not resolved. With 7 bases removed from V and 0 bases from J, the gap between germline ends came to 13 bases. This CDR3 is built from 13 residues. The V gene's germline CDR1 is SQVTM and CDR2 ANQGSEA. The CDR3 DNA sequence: TGCAGCGGGGCAACAAGTAACTCCTACGAGCAGTACTTC. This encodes CSGATSNSYEQYF.

The CDR3 DNA reads TGTGCCAGCAGTTTCCACCAGCGAGGCAATGAGCAGTTCTTC. Residues: CASSFHQRGNEQFF. V usage is TRBV27 and J usage is TRBJ2-1; the D is unclear. Between the trimmed V and J ends, which lost 3 bases and 6 bases, there was a span of 12 bases. Germline CDR1 is MNHEY and CDR2 is SMNVEV (reference sequence). CDR3 length: 14 residues.

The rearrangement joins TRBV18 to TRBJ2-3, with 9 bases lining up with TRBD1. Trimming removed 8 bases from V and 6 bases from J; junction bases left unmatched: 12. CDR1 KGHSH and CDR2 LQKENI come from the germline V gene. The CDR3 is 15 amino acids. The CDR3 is CASASVTGGLDTQYF. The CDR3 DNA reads TGTGCCAGCGCCTCGGTGACAGGGGGTCTGGATACGCAGTATTTT.